There are many counts of the clone carrying this T cell receptor (beta chain). The data derive from a study of T cells in Graves' hyperthyroidism and ophthalmopathy. Per the germline V gene, CDR1 is SGHRS and CDR2 is YFSETQ. Trimming took 0 bases from V and 3 from J, leaving 13 bases between them. CDR3 length: 15 amino acids. RNA transcripts were the template for amplifying TCR beta CDR3 regions. Initially, a first-round RT-PCR of the TCR CDR3 employed the HTBI primer set. One entry per CDR3 protein results from TCRdb running MiXCR on the multiplex PCR reads. The sample yields about 420,000 distinct CDR3 sequences, approximately 15% seen once.

This TCR was sampled from a young woman with Graves' hyperthyroidism. The chain has TRBV5-1 and TRBJ2-7, with D perhaps matching TRBD1 (6 bases). What was sequenced was blood. CDR3 protein: CASSLGAGVVYEQYF. As DNA, the CDR3 is TGCGCCAGCAGCTTGGGTGCAGGGGTGGTCTACGAGCAGTACTTC.